This TCR beta chain is drawn from a study of CD8+CD57+ T cells in acquired aplastic anemia. Study-level background: Sorted CD4+ and CD8+ cell DNA averaged about 3 ug.

This CDR3 contains 11 residues. CDR1 is DFQATT, CDR2 SNEGSKA, per germline (reference sequence). Genomic DNA acted as the template from which TCR beta VDJ combination and CDR3 sequence profiling were carried out. One entry per CDR3 protein results from TCRdb running MiXCR on the reads. In the table there are just over 400,000 distinct CDR3 sequences, approximately 70% of which are singletons. With regard to this clonotype: The germline gene is not matched at one end of the junction; a read error may be the cause.

The gene calls are TRBV20-1 and TRBJ1-2, with D possibly being TRBD1 (5 bases). This sequence originates from a human donor in good health, serving as a control. Sequencing used sorted CD4+, CD8+, or CD8+CD57+ T cells (not recorded which) from PBMCs. The chain's CDR3 is CSASSDGGDPF. DNA of the CDR3: TGCAGTGCTAGTTCGGACGGAGGGGATCCCTTC.